The sequence of this T cell receptor (beta chain) was determined in a study of blood T cell repertoires in COVID-19. The germline gives CDR1 ENHRY, CDR2 SYGVKD. This CDR3 has 14 amino acids. With 0 bases removed from V and 7 bases from J, the gap between germline ends came to 12 bases. Authors' methods: Using reference gene primer amplification, nucleated cell counts were estimated. Repertoires were generated with immunoSEQ multiplex PCR, while TCRdb's copy carries only in-frame clones and drops some. The DNA was the basis for D and trimming; V, J and clone size are from that table. The sample consists of about 150,000 clones, 86% of them appearing once.

V usage is TRBV10-3 and J usage is TRBJ1-2; possible D gene TRBD1, 5 bases. This TCR derives from a man aged 50 or older with active or convalescent COVID-19. Sequenced: peripheral blood. The CDR3 DNA sequence: TGTGCCATCAGTGAGTCGACTCGGGGGGGTGGCTACACCTTC. As protein: CAISESTRGGGYTF.